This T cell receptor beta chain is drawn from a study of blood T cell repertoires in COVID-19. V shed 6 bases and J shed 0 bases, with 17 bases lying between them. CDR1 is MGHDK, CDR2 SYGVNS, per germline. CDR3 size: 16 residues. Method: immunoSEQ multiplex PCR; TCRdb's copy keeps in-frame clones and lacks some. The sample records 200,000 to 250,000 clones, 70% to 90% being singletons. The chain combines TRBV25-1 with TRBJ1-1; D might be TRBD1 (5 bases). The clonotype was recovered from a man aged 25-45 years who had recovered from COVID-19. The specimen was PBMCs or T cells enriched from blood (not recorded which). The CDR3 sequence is CASSGRNRPMNTEAFF. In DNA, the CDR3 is TGTGCCAGCAGCGGGAGGAACAGGCCAATGAACACTGAAGCTTTCTTT. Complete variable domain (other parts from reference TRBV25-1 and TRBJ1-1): EADIYQTPRYLVIGTGKKITLECSQTMGHDKMYWYQQDPGMELHLIHYSYGVNSTEKGDLSSESTVSRIRTEHFPLTLESARPSHTSQYLCASSGRNRPMNTEAFFGQGTRLTVV.